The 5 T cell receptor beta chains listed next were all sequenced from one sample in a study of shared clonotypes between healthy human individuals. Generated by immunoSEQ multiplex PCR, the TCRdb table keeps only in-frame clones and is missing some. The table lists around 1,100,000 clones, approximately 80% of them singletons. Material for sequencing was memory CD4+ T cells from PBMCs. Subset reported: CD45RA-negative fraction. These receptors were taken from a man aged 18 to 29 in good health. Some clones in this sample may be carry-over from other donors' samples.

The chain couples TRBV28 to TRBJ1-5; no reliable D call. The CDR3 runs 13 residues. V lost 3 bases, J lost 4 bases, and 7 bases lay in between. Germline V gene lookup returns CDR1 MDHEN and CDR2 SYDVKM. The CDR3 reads CASSFVQNQPQHF. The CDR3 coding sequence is TGTGCCAGCAGTTTTGTTCAGAATCAGCCCCAGCATTTT.

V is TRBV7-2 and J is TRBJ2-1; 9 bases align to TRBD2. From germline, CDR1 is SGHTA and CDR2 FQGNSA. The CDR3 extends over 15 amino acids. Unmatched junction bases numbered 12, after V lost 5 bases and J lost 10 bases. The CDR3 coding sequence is TGTGCCAGCAGCACAATGATGACTCTAGCGGGAGAGCAGTTCTTC. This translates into CASSTMMTLAGEQFF.

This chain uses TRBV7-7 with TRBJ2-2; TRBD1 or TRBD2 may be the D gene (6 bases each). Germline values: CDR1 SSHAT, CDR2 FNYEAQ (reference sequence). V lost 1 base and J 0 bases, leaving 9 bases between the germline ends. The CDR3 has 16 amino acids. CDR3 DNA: TGTGCCAGCAGCTTAGGCGGGACAACGAACACCGGGGAGCTGTTTTTT. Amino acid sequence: CASSLGGTTNTGELFF.

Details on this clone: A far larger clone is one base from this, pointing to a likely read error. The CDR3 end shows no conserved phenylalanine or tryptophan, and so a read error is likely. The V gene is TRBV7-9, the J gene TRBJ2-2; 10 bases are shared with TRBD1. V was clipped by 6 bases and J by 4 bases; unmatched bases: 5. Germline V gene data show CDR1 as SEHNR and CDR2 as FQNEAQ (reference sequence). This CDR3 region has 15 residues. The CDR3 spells CASRLGTGATGELFS. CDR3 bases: TGTGCCAGCAGGTTGGGGACAGGGGCCACCGGGGAGCTGTTTTCT.

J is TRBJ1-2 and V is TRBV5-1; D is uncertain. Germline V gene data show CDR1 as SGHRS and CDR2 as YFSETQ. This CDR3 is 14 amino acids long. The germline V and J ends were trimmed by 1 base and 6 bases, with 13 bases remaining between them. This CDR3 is CASSLYGEGDGYTF. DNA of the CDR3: TGCGCCAGCAGCTTGTACGGGGAGGGAGATGGCTACACCTTC. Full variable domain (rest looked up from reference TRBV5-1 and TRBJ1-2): KAGVTQTPRYLIKTRGQQVTLSCSPISGHRSVSWYQQTPGQGLQFLFEYFSETQRNKGNFPGRFSGRQFSNSRSEMNVSTLELGDSALYLCASSLYGEGDGYTFGSGTRLTVV.